This T cell receptor beta chain came from a study of T cell responses to AZD1222 COVID-19 vaccine listed by TCRdb under 2021. With respect to the entire study: Because spike-specific TCR depth and breadth did not differ between the two schedules, AZD1222 recipients who got a second dose at roughly 4 weeks were pooled with those who got a second dose at roughly 12 weeks. TCR sequencing was performed for roughly 250 trial participants, of whom about 210 were given two doses of AZD1222 and around 26 were given two doses of MenACWY control vaccine. Trial participants were enrolled by age into 18-55, 56-69 and 70-plus year subgroups, with roughly 160, 29 and 62 TCR-sequenced participants respectively. The investigation overall reported the following: A significant rise in spike-specific TCR breadth and depth was observed after two AZD1222 doses relative to day 0 and relative to MenACWY recipients. Conclusions about previously exposed vaccinees are limited, since just 5 or 6 AZD1222 recipients were seropositive for SARS-CoV-2 at baseline. Because no samples from the day 14 peak response were available, repertoires could be characterized only after the peak T cell response. Reportedly, close to half of the unique spike-specific TCRs recognized epitopes lying outside the regions that are mutated in the B.1.351 and B.1.1.7 variants. Participants were mostly white British, with more females than males. The authors suggested clonal diversity may have been underestimated. The vaccine-associated CD4 TCRs covered the entire spike protein, and the dominant responses fell in regions 160-218 and 743-854. In the small 56-69-year group, the increase in depth fell short of significance, most likely because of low power.

CDR1 and CDR2, looked up from the germline V gene, are SGHTA and FQGNSA. From its cysteine to its phenylalanine, the CDR3 spans 15 amino acids. This entry keeps only the CDR3 DNA: 45 bases, framed from base 1. V drops 7 bases and J drops 4 bases, leaving 17 bases in between. The sample's time point label, decoded: baseline before first vaccination. Vaccinee samples were obtained from the UK trials COV001 and COV002, which included a single-blind randomized controlled phase 2/3 trial of AZD1222 (ChAdOx1 nCoV-19) in healthy adults. For TCRbeta chain sequencing, PBMC samples were collected from trial participants at day 0 and at day 28 after the second dose. The CDR3 regions of human TCRbeta chains were subjected to immunosequencing. The study's processing was this. TCRs in the repertoires were matched against a reference library of SARS-CoV-2-specific TCRs that had been generated with the MIRA antigen-specificity platform. Breadth was defined as the fraction of unique TCRs that were SARS-CoV-2-associated, and depth was defined as the fraction of total T cells that were SARS-CoV-2-associated. Using the MIRA data, every spike-specific TCR was mapped to the spike region that the TCR reacted to and assigned to either a CD4 or a CD8 class. Log10-transformed breadth and depth values were compared by one-way ANOVA with Sidak's multiple comparisons tests. This is the immuneACCESS table as TCRdb keeps it, with only in-frame sequences that have V and J called. A part of the clones is gone; compared with another copy, unresolved V genes explain less than half, and the rest is unexplained. V and J calls and clone size are as listed in that table; D and trimming were resolved from the DNA. The sample records some 170,000 clones, roughly 89% of which are singletons. The leading ten clones occupy 1.5% to 2% of the sample.

On this clone: Its specific antigen is unknown. No much larger clone exists at a distance of one base, and base qualities are not known.

The source was peripheral blood, collected on day 0 of AZD1222 vaccination. Recombination linked TRBV7-2 to TRBJ2-1; TRBD2 is perhaps the D gene, given 5 matching bases. The source of this sequence is an adult in good health. The CDR3 protein sequence reads: CASNLRRSGYNEQFF. Here is the DNA: TGTGCCAGCAACCTCCGCCGGAGCGGATACAATGAGCAGTTCTTC.